This entry describes one T cell receptor beta chain. Its specificity is not known. The CDR3 spans 20 residues. V was pared by 3 bases and J by 1 base, with 19 bases of the junction left unmatched. In germline, CDR1 is KGHSH, CDR2 LQKENI. This entry comes from a study of regulatory T cells in long-lasting Graves disease. Regarding time point: newly diagnosed GD, antithyroid drugs for less than 3 months. Scientists built the TCR library using RNA that was extracted from PBMCs. TCR beta libraries were built with iRepertoire HTBI primers and Arm-PCR of CDR3 regions. Authors' data handling: Among the samples, 60 to 75 TRBV and some 13 TRBJ segments were identified. TCRdb itself ran the multiplex PCR reads through MiXCR, one entry per CDR3 protein. The V and J calls, along with clone size, are taken from TCRdb and not from the paper's own processing. The table includes about 400,000 distinct CDR3 sequences, 15% to 20% detected once.

Points from the study as a whole: Peripheral blood alone, not thyroid tissue, underwent study.

The same specimen was also included in a second study, on T cells in Graves' hyperthyroidism and ophthalmopathy.

This TCR derives from a woman between 18 and 29 years old with Graves disease. Sequencing used peripheral blood mononuclear cells (PBMCs), obtained at new diagnosis, from a patient treated with antithyroid drugs. The rearrangement links TRBV18 to TRBJ2-3, with 7 bases lining up with TRBD1. The CDR3 region has the DNA TGTGCCAGCTCACCCCTTTTTTGGACAGGCGATACCAAGGGCACAGATACGCAGTATTTT. It encodes CASSPLFWTGDTKGTDTQYF.